This record looks at one TCR beta chain sequence and its context. The normal lung sample lay at least 3 cm, and maximally far, from the tumour. CDR1 and CDR2 (germline): SGHDN, FVKESK. The CDR3 has 11 residues. The V and J ends lost 6 bases and 6 bases respectively, with 9 bases between them. The data are from a study of immune cell composition in non-small cell lung cancer. TCRdb's table, derived via immunoSEQ multiplex PCR, lists solely in-frame clones and lacks some. This sample carries roughly 16,000 clones, around four fifths of them seen once, and the ten largest clones take approximately 10%. This sample was also put to use in a study of CD4 T cells in lung cancer. That source adds: Blood T cells were screened for responses to candidate mutation neoepitopes.

The clonotype was recovered from a human donor with non-small cell lung cancer. Sequences were obtained from non-adjacent lung tissue. The J gene is TRBJ2-7, the V gene TRBV14; possibly TRBD2 for D (5 bases). DNA of the CDR3: TGTGCCAGCAGGGGAGCTGGCGAGCAGTACTTC. This sequence encodes CASRGAGEQYF.